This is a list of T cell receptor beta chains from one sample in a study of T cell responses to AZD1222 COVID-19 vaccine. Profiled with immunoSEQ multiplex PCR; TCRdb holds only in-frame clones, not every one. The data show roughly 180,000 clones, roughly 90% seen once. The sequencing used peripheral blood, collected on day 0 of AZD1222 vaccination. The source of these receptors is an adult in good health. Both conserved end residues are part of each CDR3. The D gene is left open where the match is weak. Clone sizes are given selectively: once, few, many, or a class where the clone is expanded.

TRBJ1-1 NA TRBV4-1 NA TGCGCCAGCAGCCAAGATGAACAGCCGAACACTGAAGCTTTCTTT CASSQDEQPNTEAFF
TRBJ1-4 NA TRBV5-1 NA TGCGCCAGCAGCTCCCGAGGGAGCCCTAATGAAAAACTGTTTTTT CASSSRGSPNEKLFF
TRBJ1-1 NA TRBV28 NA TGTGCCAGCACCTTGGTGCCAGAGAACACTGAAGCTTTCTTT CASTLVPENTEAFF
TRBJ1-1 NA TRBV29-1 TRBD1 TGCAGCGGGCGGGACAGTGAAGCTTTCTTT CSGRDSEAFF
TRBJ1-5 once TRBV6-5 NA TGTGCCAGCAGTTACTCTCCGTTAAATCAGCCCCAGCATTTT CASSYSPLNQPQHF
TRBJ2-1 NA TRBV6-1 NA TGTGCCAGCAGTGAATCTGGGGGTAGTCGGGGAAATGAGCAGTTCTTC CASSESGGSRGNEQFF
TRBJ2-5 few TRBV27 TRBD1 TGTGCCAGCAGTAGGGACAGGGGGGAGACCCAGTACTTC CASSRDRGETQYF
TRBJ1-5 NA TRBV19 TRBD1 TGTGCCAGTAGTGACAGGGGGTTAAGGGCCCAGCATTTT CASSDRGLRAQHF
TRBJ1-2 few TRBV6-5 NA TGTGCCAGCAGCGTCCGTGTCTATGGCTACACCTTC CASSVRVYGYTF
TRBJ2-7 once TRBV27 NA TGTGCCACCGGACTGAGGGGGACCGGGGTCGAGCAGTACTTC CATGLRGTGVEQYF
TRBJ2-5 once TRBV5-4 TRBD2 TGTGCCAGCAGCTTATCTAGCGGGGTCCAAGAGACCCAGTACTTC CASSLSSGVQETQYF
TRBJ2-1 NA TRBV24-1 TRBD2 TGTGCCACCAGTGATCCGACTAGCGGGAGGAACCTGTTCTTC CATSDPTSGRNLFF
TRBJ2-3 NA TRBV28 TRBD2 TGTGCCAGCAGTTTAATCGCCCTAGCGGGAGGAACAGATACGCAGTATTTT CASSLIALAGGTDTQYF
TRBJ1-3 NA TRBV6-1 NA TGTGCCAGCAGTGAACTAGGGAGAAACACCATATATTTT CASSELGRNTIYF
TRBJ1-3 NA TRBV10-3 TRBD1 TGTGCCATCAGTAGGGCAGGGGGCTCTGGAAACACCATATATTTT CAISRAGGSGNTIYF
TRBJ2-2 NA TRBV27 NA TGTGCCAGCTCGCGGGCGAACACCGGGGAGCTGTTTTTT CASSRANTGELFF
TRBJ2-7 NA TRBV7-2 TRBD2 TGTGCCAGCAGCTCAATAAGGACTAGCGGGAGTTACGAGCAGTACTTC CASSSIRTSGSYEQYF
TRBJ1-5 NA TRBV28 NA TGTGCCAGCAGTTTATTACAGGCTAATCAGCCCCAGCATTTT CASSLLQANQPQHF
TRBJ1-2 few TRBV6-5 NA TGTGCCAGCAGTCCTCGGGGACTAAATGGCTACACCTTC CASSPRGLNGYTF
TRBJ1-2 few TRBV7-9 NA TGTGCCAGCAGCCTCGGACCTAACTATGGCTACACCTTC CASSLGPNYGYTF
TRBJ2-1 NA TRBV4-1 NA TGCGCCAGCAGCGCAGGGGTCCTCTCGTTTGAGCAGTTCTTC CASSAGVLSFEQFF
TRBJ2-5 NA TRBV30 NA TGTGCCTGGAGTATGGTAGGGAGGTGGCAGTACTTC CAWSMVGRWQYF
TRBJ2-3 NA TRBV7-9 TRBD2 TGTGCCAGCAGCTTAGGACTAGCAGACAGCACAGATACGCAGTATTTT CASSLGLADSTDTQYF
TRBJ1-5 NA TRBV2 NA TGTGCCAGCAGTGAGGAGGGCAATCAGCCCCAGCATTTT CASSEEGNQPQHF
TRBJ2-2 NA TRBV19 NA TGTGCCAGTAGTCGGACAGCGAACACCGGGGAGCTGTTTTTT CASSRTANTGELFF
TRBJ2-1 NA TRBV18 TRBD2 TGTGCCAGCTCAGCGCCGGGACTAGCGGGAGGGAATGAGCAGTTCTTC CASSAPGLAGGNEQFF
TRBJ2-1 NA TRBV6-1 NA TGTGCCAGCAGTGCCAATAGTGGGAGCTCCTACAATGAGCAGTTCTTC CASSANSGSSYNEQFF
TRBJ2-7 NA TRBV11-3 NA TGTGCCAGCAGCGACGAACCTACGAGCGGGCAGTACTTC CASSDEPTSGQYF
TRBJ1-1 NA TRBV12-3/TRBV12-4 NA TGTGCCAGCAGTTTCCAGAACACTGAAGCTTTCTTT CASSFQNTEAFF
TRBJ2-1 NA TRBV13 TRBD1 TGTGCCAGCAGCGGACAGGACAATGAGCAGTTCTTC CASSGQDNEQFF
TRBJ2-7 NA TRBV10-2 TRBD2 TGCGCCAGCAGTGAGTCGGGGAGGGTCGAGCAGTACTTC CASSESGRVEQYF
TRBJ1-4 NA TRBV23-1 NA TGCGCCAGCAGTCAAGGGTGTGGAGTTAATGAAAAACTGTTTTTT CASSQGCGVNEKLFF
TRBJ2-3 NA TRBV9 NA TGTGCCAGCAGCGTATCTTCAGGTTCGGCAGATACGCAGTATTTT CASSVSSGSADTQYF
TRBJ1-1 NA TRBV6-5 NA TGTGCCAGCAGTTACTCGGGGGGTAACACTGAAGCTTTCTTT CASSYSGGNTEAFF
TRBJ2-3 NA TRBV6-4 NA TGTGCCAGCAGTCCCTCGGGACTGCCAGGCACAGATACGCAGTATTTT CASSPSGLPGTDTQYF
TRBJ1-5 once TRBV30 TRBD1 TGTGCCTGGGGGGAAGACAGGGGGCTTCAGCCCCAGCATTTT CAWGEDRGLQPQHF
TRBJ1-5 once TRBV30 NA TGTGCCTGGAGTGTAGGGGCAGGGGATCAGCCCCAGCATTTT CAWSVGAGDQPQHF
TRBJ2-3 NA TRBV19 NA TGTGCCAGTATGGAGGGAGGTAGCACAGATACGCAGTATTTT CASMEGGSTDTQYF
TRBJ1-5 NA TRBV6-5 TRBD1 TGTGCCAGCAGAGACCCCACAGGGGACGATCAGCCCCAGCATTTT CASRDPTGDDQPQHF
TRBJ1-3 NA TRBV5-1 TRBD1 TGCGCCAGCAGCACAGGGGGATCTGGAAACACCATATATTTT CASSTGGSGNTIYF
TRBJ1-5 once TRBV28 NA TGTGCCAGCACCCCGGGACGGCATAGCAATCAGCCCCAGCATTTT CASTPGRHSNQPQHF
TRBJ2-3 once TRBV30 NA TGTGCCTGGAGTCTGGTGGGAGTCCAAACAGATACGCAGTATTTT CAWSLVGVQTDTQYF
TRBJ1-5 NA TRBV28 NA TGTGCCAGCAGCGCGCCACCACATCAGCCCCAGCATTTT CASSAPPHQPQHF
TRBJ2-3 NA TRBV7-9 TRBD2 TGTGCCAGCAGCTTCCCAGCGGGAGGAGTGGCAGATACGCAGTATTTT CASSFPAGGVADTQYF
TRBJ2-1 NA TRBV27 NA TGTGCCAGCAGTTTCTCGGGAAGAATCTACAATGAGCAGTTCTTC CASSFSGRIYNEQFF
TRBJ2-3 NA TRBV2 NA TGTGCCAGCAGTCTACAGGGCACTGGCACAGATACGCAGTATTTT CASSLQGTGTDTQYF
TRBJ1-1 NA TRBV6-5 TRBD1 TGTGCCAGCAGTTACTCCTTCAGGGGGCGAACTGAAGCTTTCTTT CASSYSFRGRTEAFF
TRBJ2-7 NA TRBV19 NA TGTGCCAGTAGTATAGATAGTAGGGGGGCAAGCTCCTACGAGCAGTACTTC CASSIDSRGASSYEQYF
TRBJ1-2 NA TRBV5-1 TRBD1 TGCGCCAGCAGCTTGGGCCTCGGGCAGGGGGACTATGGCTACACCTTC CASSLGLGQGDYGYTF
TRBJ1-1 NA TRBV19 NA TGTGCCAGTAGTATCCAGGGTCAGGGATCTGAAGCTTTCTTT CASSIQGQGSEAFF